This TCR beta chain stems from a study of blood T cells in healthy people across ages (dated by TCRdb to between 2014 and 2017). Background for the entire study: In model experiments, template switching captured roughly one uniquely barcoded TCR beta cDNA molecule for every two T cells. To avoid experimental bias, donors of different ages were spread randomly across the sequencing lanes. The donors were split into four age groups: young (average 16 years), middle-aged (over 35), aged (roughly 68) and long-lived (approximately 80). The study measured age-related changes in TCR beta repertoire diversity using deep sequencing normalized with unique cDNA molecular identifiers. Using the same blood draw, the study looked at two additional independent replicas of 1 million unique cDNA reads for two donors, one aged 18 to 30 and the other aged 80 or older.

Points the paper makes about the study in general: Estimates of total diversity based on one million sequenced T cells were considered lower bounds and underestimates. The percentage of naive T cells measured by flow cytometry correlated strongly with observed TCR beta diversity. Conclusive comparison of naive and antigen-experienced compartments was prevented by the profiling of bulk unsorted PBMCs. As age increased, observed TCR beta diversity per million T cells dropped in a roughly linear way, and a significant reduction was already evident by age about 40. The CMV infection status of donors was not known, potentially confounding age-related changes in expanded clonotypes. Compared with the aged group, more naive CD4+ T cells, fewer expanded clones and increased TCR diversity were shown by the long-lived group, suggesting age selection.

Regarding this clonotype: Its antigen is unknown. No clone much larger than this one lies a single base away; base qualities are absent.

Receptors were amplified or captured by 5' RACE. Reads for this sample came from an Illumina HiSeq 2500. A second PCR of roughly 7 to 11 cycles was performed with a sample-barcoded 5' primer and a J-beta primer mix. Each TCR beta cDNA molecule received a unique molecular identifier from a template-switch 5' adaptor carrying 12 random nucleotides. Each sample yielded at least 3 million CDR3-containing paired-end reads. The Mint cDNA synthesis kit, primed by a TRBC-specific oligonucleotide, was used to synthesize first-strand cDNA from all RNA. After uracil-DNA glycosylase treatment, a first 18-cycle PCR used universal primers M1SS and BC2_uni_R on all cDNA. The study's own analysis went as follows. Normalization of each sample was performed by random selection of 1 million high-quality reads, each carrying a distinct molecular identifier. Instead of being binned into consensus sequences, reads that shared molecular identifiers were thrown out. MiTCR, run with a Q25 quality threshold and the strictest error-elimination algorithm, handled CDR3 identification, clonotype clustering and error correction. A nonparametric unseen species model using Euler transformation provided a lower-bound estimate of total TCR beta diversity. Using fastp at Q25 and MiXCR, TCRdb reprocessed the public reads and kept productive beta chains. Rows are combined by CDR3 protein, so each entry shows the most common genes and DNA. TCRdb assigned the V and J calls; the authors' analysis was not used. The sample records more than 800,000 distinct CDR3 sequences, 45% of which are singletons. The ten biggest clones cover 15% to 20% of the sample.

According to the germline V gene (reference sequence), CDR1 reads MNHNY and CDR2 reads SVGAGI. V and J lose 10 bases and 0 bases, and a span of 10 bases separates them. The CDR3 numbers 13 residues from cysteine through phenylalanine. Of the read, only the CDR3 DNA is kept; its 39 bases are in frame from base 1. The donors were a few dozen Caucasian individuals from Russia, aged roughly 6 to 95 years, who were systemically healthy. Each donor gave about 9.8 milliliters of peripheral blood, drawn into EDTA-treated Vacutainer tubes. PBMCs were isolated by Ficoll-Paque density-gradient centrifugation, with at least 6 million obtained per sample. Trizol reagent was used to extract total RNA from PBMCs, with at least 5.5 micrograms per sample. The percentages of naive CD45RAhigh/CD27high T cells were determined by flow cytometry on a PBMC aliquot from every donor.

The TCR was taken from a woman aged 55-69 years in good health. Material: blood. The rearrangement joined TRBV6-6 to TRBJ2-1, with the D segment identity uncertain. The CDR3 sequence is CATALSSYNEQFF. The base sequence is TGTGCCACGGCCTTGAGCTCCTACAATGAGCAGTTCTTC.